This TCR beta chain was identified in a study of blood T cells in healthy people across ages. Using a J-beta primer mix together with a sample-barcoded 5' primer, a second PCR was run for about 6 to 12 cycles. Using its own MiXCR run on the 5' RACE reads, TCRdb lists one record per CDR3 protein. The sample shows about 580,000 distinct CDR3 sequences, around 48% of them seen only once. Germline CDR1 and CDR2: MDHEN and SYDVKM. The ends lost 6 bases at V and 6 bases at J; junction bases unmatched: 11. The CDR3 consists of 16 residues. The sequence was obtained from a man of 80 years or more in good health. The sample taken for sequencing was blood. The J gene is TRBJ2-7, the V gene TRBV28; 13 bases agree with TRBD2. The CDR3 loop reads CASSGLAGVVVREQYF. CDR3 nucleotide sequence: TGTGCCAGCAGCGGACTAGCGGGAGTGGTCGTGCGCGAGCAGTACTTC. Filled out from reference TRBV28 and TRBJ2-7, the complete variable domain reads DVKVTQSSRYLVKRTGEKVFLECVQDMDHENMFWYRQDPGLGLRLIYFSYDVKMKEKGDIPEGYSVSREKKERFSLILESASTNQTSMYLCASSGLAGVVVREQYFGPGTRLTVT.